This T cell receptor beta chain is drawn from a study of blood T cell repertoires in COVID-19. At the level of the study: Collection of acute and convalescent COVID-19 samples took place in the United States, Italy and Spain. The cDNA or gDNA used as material had been derived from T cells, B-cell-depleted T cells, or PBMCs.

This CDR3 comprises 14 residues. Germline V lookup: CDR1 MNHEY, CDR2 SVGAGI. Assay used: immunoSEQ multiplex PCR; TCRdb lists only in-frame clones, some missing. The table lists about 130,000 clones, roughly 83% of them singletons. Seattle patients were enrolled during active infection and followed longitudinally. Regarding this clone: Relative to the germline gene, one junction end is altered; a read error may explain this. Additional DNA sequences in this sample encode the identical CDR3.

The J gene is TRBJ2-7, the V gene TRBV6-5, with 12 nucleotides matching TRBD1. This clonotype originated in a woman aged 70 to 79 with COVID-19, enrolled during active disease. The sample comprised peripheral blood. The DNA for the CDR3 is TGTGCCAGCAGTCCGGGACAGGGGGCCTACGAACAGTACTTC. Its translation is CASSPGQGAYEQYF.